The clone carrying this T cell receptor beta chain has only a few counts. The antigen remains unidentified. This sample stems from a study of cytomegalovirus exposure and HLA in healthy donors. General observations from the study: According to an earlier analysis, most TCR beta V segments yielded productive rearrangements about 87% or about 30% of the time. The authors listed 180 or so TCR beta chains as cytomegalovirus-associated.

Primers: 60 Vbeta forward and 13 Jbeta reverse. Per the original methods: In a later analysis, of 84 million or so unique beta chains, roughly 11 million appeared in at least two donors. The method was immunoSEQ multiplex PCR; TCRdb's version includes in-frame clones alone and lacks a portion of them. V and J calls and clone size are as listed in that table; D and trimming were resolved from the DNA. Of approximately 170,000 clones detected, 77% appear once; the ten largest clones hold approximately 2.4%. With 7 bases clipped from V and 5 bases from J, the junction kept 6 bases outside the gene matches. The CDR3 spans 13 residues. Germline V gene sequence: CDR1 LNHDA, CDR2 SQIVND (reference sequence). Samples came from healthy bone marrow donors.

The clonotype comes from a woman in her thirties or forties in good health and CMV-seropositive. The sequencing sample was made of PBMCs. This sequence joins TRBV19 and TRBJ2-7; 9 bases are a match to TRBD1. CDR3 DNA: TGTGCCAGTACCAAGGACAGGGGCGACGAGCAGTACTTC. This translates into CASTKDRGDEQYF.